This T cell receptor beta chain was recorded in a study of blood T cell repertoires in COVID-19. TCRdb keeps only in-frame clones here, not all; method: immunoSEQ multiplex PCR. The sample holds around 300,000 clones, around nine tenths seen once. Germline loops: CDR1 LGHDT, CDR2 YNNKEL (reference sequence). V lost 4 bases and J 4 bases, leaving 10 bases between the germline ends. The CDR3 runs to 14 residues. The sample consisted of peripheral blood. This clonotype was sampled from a woman aged 70-85 years with COVID-19, enrolled during active disease. V and J are TRBV3-1 (or the pseudogene TRBV3-2) and TRBJ2-2, with a weak D call TRBD2 (5 bases). The CDR3 region is CASSRGEGTGELFF. The CDR3 region has the DNA TGTGCCAGCAGCCGCGGAGAGGGCACCGGGGAGCTGTTTTTT.